This passage covers 19 T cell receptor beta chains from one sample sequenced in a study of technical replicates of blood from several donors. Assay used: immunoSEQ multiplex PCR; TCRdb lists only in-frame clones, some missing. The data contain under 85,000 clones, roughly 93% of them singletons. Sequencing was done on a sample of T cells isolated from PBMCs. These receptors all stem from a human donor in good health.

This clone has just one count. The rearrangement joins TRBV19 to TRBJ2-5, with D possibly matching TRBD2 (5 bases). V lost 3 bases and J lost 0, with 8 bases in between. The CDR3 runs 14 residues. Germline loops: CDR1 LNHDA, CDR2 SQIVND (reference sequence). The CDR3 spells CASSIPRDQETQYF. In nucleotides, the CDR3 is TGTGCCAGTAGTATCCCGAGGGACCAAGAGACCCAGTACTTC. The whole variable domain, filled in from reference TRBV19 and TRBJ2-5, reads DGGITQSPKYLFRKEGQNVTLSCEQNLNHDAMYWYRQDPGQGLRLIYYSQIVNDFQKGDIAEGYSVSREKKESFPLTVTSAQKNPTAFYLCASSIPRDQETQYFGPGTRLLVL.

CDR3 residues: CASSQWDFEKLFF. The CDR3 coding sequence is TGTGCCAGCAGCCAATGGGACTTTGAAAAACTGTTTTTT. V gene TRBV14 combines with J gene TRBJ1-4; D perhaps matches TRBD1 (5 bases). Germline V CDR1 and CDR2: SGHDN, FVKESK. Trimming stripped 2 bases from V and 7 bases from J, with 8 bases between. The CDR3 length is 13 residues.

V usage is TRBV29-1 and J usage is TRBJ2-3; 10 positions agree with TRBD1. Germline CDR1 SQVTM, CDR2 ANQGSEA. The CDR3 spans 13 residues. V gave up 4 bases and J gave up 5 bases; unmatched junction bases: 3. CDR3 region: CSVGQGAEDTQYF. The CDR3 DNA reads TGCAGCGTTGGACAGGGGGCTGAAGATACGCAGTATTTT.

CDR3 bases: TGTGCCAGCAGTGGGGAGGGGGGTAATGAAAAACTGTTTTTT. Protein: CASSGEGGNEKLFF. The genes are TRBV7-9 and TRBJ1-4, with D possibly matching TRBD1 (6 bases). From germline, CDR1 is SEHNR and CDR2 FQNEAQ (reference sequence). The V and J ends lost 6 bases and 4 bases respectively, with 12 bases between them. This CDR3 is 14 amino acids long.

The V call is TRBV6-1, the J call TRBJ1-5; 11 bases align to TRBD1. CDR1 and CDR2 from the germline V gene are MNHNS and SASEGT. CDR3 length: 17 residues. After removal of 3 bases from V and 5 bases from J, the junction contained 9 bases not matched to a gene. The CDR3 protein is CASSDFGTGGLHQPQHF. The CDR3 bases are TGTGCCAGCAGTGATTTTGGGACAGGGGGACTTCATCAGCCCCAGCATTTT.

The chain has TRBV7-2 and TRBJ1-1; TRBD1 is a possible D gene (6 bases). This CDR3 is built from 15 residues. Trimming pared 3 bases from V and 11 bases from J, leaving 22 bases between. Germline V lookup: CDR1 SGHTA, CDR2 FQGNSA. CDR3 DNA: TGTGCCAGCAGCTTGTCGGGGGGCGAAGGAGCAAAGGCTTTCTTT. Protein product: CASSLSGGEGAKAFF.

The chain has TRBV6-1 and TRBJ1-5; possible D gene TRBD1, 5 bases. The germline V gene has CDR1 MNHNS and CDR2 SASEGT. V gave up 6 bases and J gave up 9 bases, with 15 bases separating them. CDR3 length: 13 residues. DNA of the CDR3: TGTGCCAGCAGGGTGACAGAGGCTGGGCCCCAGCATTTT. It is translated as CASRVTEAGPQHF.

This chain connects TRBV7-2 to TRBJ2-3, with TRBD2 matching 10 bases. The CDR3 extends over 16 amino acids. Germline lookup yields CDR1 SGHTA and CDR2 FQGNSA. V lost 5 bases, J lost 3 bases, and 8 bases stayed unmatched. The CDR3 sequence: CASSQLLAGATDTQYF. DNA of the CDR3: TGTGCCAGCAGCCAACTTCTAGCGGGAGCGACAGATACGCAGTATTTT.

The V gene is TRBV7-2, the J gene TRBJ2-1, with D possibly TRBD2 on 6 matching bases. V gave up 2 bases and J gave up 4 bases, with 9 bases separating them. From germline, CDR1 is SGHTA and CDR2 FQGNSA. The length of the CDR3 is 14 residues. This CDR3 reads CASSLTAGYNEQFF. DNA of the CDR3: TGTGCCAGCAGCTTAACCGCGGGATACAATGAGCAGTTCTTC. Variable domain in full (rest from reference TRBV7-2 and TRBJ2-1): GAGVSQSPSNKVTEKGKDVELRCDPISGHTALYWYRQSLGQGLEFLIYFQGNSAPDKSGLPSDRFSAERTGGSVSTLTIQRTQQEDSAVYLCASSLTAGYNEQFFGPGTRLTVL.

The chain recombines TRBV19 with TRBJ2-7; 9 positions match TRBD1. Germline V gene sequence: CDR1 LNHDA, CDR2 SQIVND (reference sequence). The CDR3 runs to 13 residues. The junction had 3 bases not matched to a gene; V was cut back by 5 bases and J by 4 bases. In nucleotides, the CDR3 is TGTGCCAGTAGTTTGGACAGGGGTTACGAGCAGTACTTC. Protein sequence: CASSLDRGYEQYF.

The rearrangement links TRBV9 to TRBJ1-1; D gene uncertain. CDR1 is SGDLS, CDR2 YYNGEE, per germline. Trimming shortened V by 0 bases and J by 1 base, and 7 bases separated the two germline ends. This CDR3 has 14 residues. The CDR3 region has the DNA TGTGCCAGCAGCGTAGACGGTCGGAACACTGAAGCTTTCTTT. Translating it yields CASSVDGRNTEAFF. Supplemented by reference TRBV9 and TRBJ1-1, the full variable domain reads DSGVTQTPKHLITATGQRVTLRCSPRSGDLSVYWYQQSLDQGLQFLIQYYNGEERAKGNILERFSAQQFPDLHSELNLSSLELGDSALYFCASSVDGRNTEAFFGQGTRLTVV.

This chain joins TRBV6-5 and TRBJ2-5; 7 bases are a match to TRBD1. This CDR3 region has 14 residues. From germline, CDR1 is MNHEY and CDR2 SVGAGI. With V trimmed by 0 bases and J by 5 bases, 3 bases remained unmatched. CDR3 amino acids: CASSYSARGETQYF. The CDR3 DNA sequence: TGTGCCAGCAGTTACTCGGCCAGGGGGGAGACCCAGTACTTC.

The V and J genes are TRBV19 and TRBJ2-7, with 7 bases fitting TRBD1. Germline V lookup: CDR1 LNHDA, CDR2 SQIVND (reference sequence). The V gene end was trimmed by 3 bases and the J gene end by 7 bases; junction bases not matched to a gene: 3. The CDR3 spans 12 residues. The CDR3 sequence is CASSMTGYEQYF. CDR3 coding DNA: TGTGCCAGTAGTATGACAGGGTATGAGCAGTACTTC.

The chain employs TRBV7-9 and TRBJ2-3; the D gene is possibly TRBD2 (5 bases). There are 15 residues in the CDR3. The germline CDR1 and CDR2 sequences are SEHNR and FQNEAQ (reference sequence). Trimming stripped 0 bases from V and 6 bases from J, with 13 bases between. The CDR3 nucleotides are TGTGCCAGCAGCTTAGCGGCGGGTAACGGCGATACGCAGTATTTT. This translates into CASSLAAGNGDTQYF.

The gene calls are TRBV5-1 and TRBJ2-7, with 9 bases matching TRBD1. CDR3 length: 15 residues. CDR1 and CDR2 (germline): SGHRS, YFSETQ. The V segment lost 5 bases and the J segment 5 bases; nucleotides outside the gene matches: 11. The CDR3, as DNA: TGCGCCAGCAGTGTAACCGGGACAGGGTACGACGAGCAGTACTTC. This translates into CASSVTGTGYDEQYF.

The rearrangement joins TRBV2 to TRBJ1-4, with a tentative D call TRBD1 (5 bases). The CDR3 extends over 14 amino acids. Germline V gene data show CDR1 as SNHLY and CDR2 as FYNNEI. Trimming removed 3 bases from V and 6 bases from J, with 11 bases in between. The CDR3 DNA reads TGTGCCAGCAGTGAGGCAGGGTTTGATGAAAAACTGTTTTTT. Amino acids: CASSEAGFDEKLFF.

The chain has TRBV14 and TRBJ2-7; no clear D gene. CDR1 and CDR2 (germline): SGHDN, FVKESK. Trimming removed 1 base at V and 6 bases at J, with 16 bases between. The CDR3 is 15 amino acids. In nucleotides, the CDR3 is TGTGCCAGCAGCCAAGGTCCCCTCATAAGCTCCGAGCAGTACTTC. This codes for CASSQGPLISSEQYF. Full variable domain (rest looked up from reference TRBV14 and TRBJ2-7): EAGVTQFPSHSVIEKGQTVTLRCDPISGHDNLYWYRRVMGKEIKFLLHFVKESKQDESGMPNNRFLAERTGGTYSTLKVQPAELEDSGVYFCASSQGPLISSEQYFGPGTRLTVT.

This chain uses TRBV10-3 with TRBJ2-7; D gene ambiguous. Germline V gene data show CDR1 as ENHRY and CDR2 as SYGVKD. Trimming cost V 7 bases and J 5 bases, with 15 bases left between them. The CDR3 spans 13 residues. The CDR3 DNA reads TGTGCCATCAAAACGACTGAGAGCCACGAGCAGTACTTC. Its translation: CAIKTTESHEQYF.

The chain couples TRBV5-6 to TRBJ2-3; 11 nucleotides agree with TRBD2. Germline trimming cut 0 bases from V and 5 bases from J; bases unmatched to any gene: 8. CDR1 SGHDT and CDR2 YYEEEE come from the germline V gene. The length of the CDR3 is 17 residues. The CDR3 region is CASSLDWLAGGIDTQYF. CDR3 nucleotide sequence: TGTGCCAGCAGCTTGGACTGGCTAGCGGGAGGAATAGATACGCAGTATTTT. The variable domain in full, with the rest retrieved from reference TRBV5-6 and TRBJ2-3, is DAGVTQSPTHLIKTRGQQVTLRCSPKSGHDTVSWYQQALGQGPQFIFQYYEEEERQRGNFPDRFSGHQFPNYSSELNVNALLLGDSALYLCASSLDWLAGGIDTQYFGPGTRLTVL.